This TCR beta chain is from a study of identical twins' blood T cells. TCRdb recomputed calls from the 5' RACE reads with MiXCR, one row per CDR3 protein. The data show 350,000 to 400,000 distinct CDR3 sequences, over 25% seen once. Of note for this clonotype: Its antigen is unknown.

Study results and limitations: Even for out-of-frame TCRbeta, twins reportedly shared V gene usage much more than unrelated donors.

Trimming took 6 bases from V and 3 from J, leaving 11 bases between them. CDR3 length: 13 amino acids. CDR1 is SGHTA, CDR2 FQGNSA, per germline. Sequences were obtained from PBMCs. The chain employs TRBV7-2 and TRBJ1-1; D unclear. This clonotype was obtained from a woman between 18 and 50 years old in good health. CDR3 nucleotides: TGTGCCAGCAGACCCCCGGAACACACTGAAGCTTTCTTT. Its translation is CASRPPEHTEAFF. Full variable domain (remainder filled in from reference TRBV7-2 and TRBJ1-1): GAGVSQSPSNKVTEKGKDVELRCDPISGHTALYWYRQSLGQGLEFLIYFQGNSAPDKSGLPSDRFSAERTGGSVSTLTIQRTQQEDSAVYLCASRPPEHTEAFFGQGTRLTVV.